This TCR beta chain was identified during a study of T cell responses to AZD1222 COVID-19 vaccine. Germline V gene sequence: CDR1 ENHRY, CDR2 SYGVKD. The CDR3 spans 16 residues. With 4 bases clipped from V and 2 bases from J, the junction kept 6 bases outside the gene matches. Study-level findings and limits: As reported, nearly half of all spike-specific TCRs target variant regions that are unmutated. Repertoire sampling occurred only after the peak T cell response. Just a handful of people given AZD1222 tested seropositive at baseline.

TCRdb's copy holds only in-frame clones and misses some; the assay was immunoSEQ multiplex PCR. Of 75,000 to 95,000 clones listed, around 83% are singletons. For this clone: As yet, its antigen is unknown.

This clonotype was sampled from an adult in good health. The chain recombines TRBV10-3 with TRBJ2-7, with 12 nucleotides matching TRBD2. The specimen comprised peripheral blood, sampled on day 0 of AZD1222 vaccination. CDR3 protein: CAISGTSGATTYEQYF. The CDR3 bases are TGTGCCATCAGTGGGACTAGCGGGGCGACCACCTACGAGCAGTACTTC.